This T cell receptor beta chain was captured in a study of blood T cells in healthy people across ages. The use of a sample-barcoded 5' primer and a J-beta primer mix characterized a second PCR of about 7 to 12 cycles. Each cDNA molecule, via a template-switch adaptor with 12 random nucleotides, was tagged. Each CDR3 protein gets one entry after TCRdb re-called the 5' RACE reads with MiXCR. The sample comprises 500,000 to 600,000 distinct CDR3 sequences, approximately 27% of which are singletons, and 15% to 20% rests with the top ten. Peripheral blood, roughly 9.3 milliliters per donor, was collected. V dropped 6 bases and J dropped 5 bases, with 16 bases sitting between them. Per germline, CDR1 DFQATT and CDR2 SNEGSKA (reference sequence). There are 13 residues in the CDR3.

The specimen was blood. This TCR came from a woman in her seventies in good health. The V and J genes are TRBV20-1 and TRBJ2-5; possible D gene TRBD2, 6 bases. CDR3 bases: TGCAGTGCAGGCCTAGCGAACCGGGAGACCCAGTACTTC. It is translated as CSAGLANRETQYF.